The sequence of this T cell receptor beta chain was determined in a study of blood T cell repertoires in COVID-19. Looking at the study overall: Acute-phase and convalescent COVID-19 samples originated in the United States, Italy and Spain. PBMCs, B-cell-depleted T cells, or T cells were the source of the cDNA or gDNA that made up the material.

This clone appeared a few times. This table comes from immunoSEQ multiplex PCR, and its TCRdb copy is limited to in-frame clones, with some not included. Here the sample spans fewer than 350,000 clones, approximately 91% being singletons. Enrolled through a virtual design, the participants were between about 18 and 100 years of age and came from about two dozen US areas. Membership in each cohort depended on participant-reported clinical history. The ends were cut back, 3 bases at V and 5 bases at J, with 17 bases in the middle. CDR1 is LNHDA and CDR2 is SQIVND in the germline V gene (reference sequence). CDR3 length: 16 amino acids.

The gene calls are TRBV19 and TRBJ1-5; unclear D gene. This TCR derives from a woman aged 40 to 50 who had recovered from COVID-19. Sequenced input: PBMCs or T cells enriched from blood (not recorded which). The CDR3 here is CASSIVPQPGDQPQHF. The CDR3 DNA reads TGTGCCAGTAGTATTGTTCCACAACCCGGGGATCAGCCCCAGCATTTT.